These 32 T cell receptor beta chains were all obtained from the same sample, sequenced in a study of graft-versus-host responses after intestinal transplantation. Sequenced by immunoSEQ multiplex PCR; TCRdb stores in-frame clones only, minus some. The table includes about 97,000 clones, roughly 90% detected once. The sequences come from PBMCs, collected roughly 450 days after intestinal transplant. Receptors were obtained from a human patient who received an intestinal transplant, so some T cells may come from the graft donor.

This clone was found a few times. This rearrangement joins TRBV6-5 to TRBJ1-4; 7 positions match TRBD1. The germline gives CDR1 MNHEY, CDR2 SVGAGI. With V trimmed by 7 bases and J by 6 bases, 8 bases remained unmatched. The CDR3 length is 14 residues. CDR3 DNA sequence: TGTGCCAGCACCCCGACAGGGCCTTATGAAAAACTGTTTTTT. This translates into CASTPTGPYEKLFF.

This chain connects TRBV14 to TRBJ2-7; 9 bases align to TRBD1. The CDR3 has 18 amino acids. Germline V lookup: CDR1 SGHDN, CDR2 FVKESK. V lost 4 bases, J lost 6 bases, and 19 bases stayed unmatched. The CDR3 sequence: CASSRKGQGDYFATEQYF. CDR3 bases: TGTGCCAGCAGCCGGAAGGGACAGGGCGATTATTTTGCTACCGAGCAGTACTTC. Full variable domain (outside the CDR3, taken from reference TRBV14 and TRBJ2-7): EAGVTQFPSHSVIEKGQTVTLRCDPISGHDNLYWYRRVMGKEIKFLLHFVKESKQDESGMPNNRFLAERTGGTYSTLKVQPAELEDSGVYFCASSRKGQGDYFATEQYFGPGTRLTVT.

V is TRBV10-1 and J is TRBJ1-1, with TRBD1 matching 7 bases. CDR3 length: 14 residues. Germline V gene lookup returns CDR1 WNHNN and CDR2 SYGVQD (reference sequence). Trimming removed 0 bases from V and 5 bases from J; junction bases left unmatched: 3. CDR3: CASSESAGGTEAFF. CDR3 in DNA: TGCGCCAGCAGTGAGTCGGCAGGGGGGACTGAAGCTTTCTTT.

This chain connects TRBV7-3 to TRBJ2-2; D remains ambiguous. This CDR3 contains 14 residues. Germline lookup yields CDR1 SGHTA and CDR2 FQGTGA. Trimming stripped 5 bases from V and 4 bases from J, with 11 bases between. The CDR3 sequence is CASSPAAVTGELFF. CDR3 sequence (DNA): TGTGCCAGCAGCCCCGCCGCAGTCACCGGGGAGCTGTTTTTT.

The genes are TRBV7-3 and TRBJ1-4; D remains ambiguous. V was shortened by 5 bases and J by 0 bases, with 10 bases between the two germline ends. This CDR3 has 15 amino acids. CDR1 and CDR2 from the germline V gene are SGHTA and FQGTGA. The DNA of the CDR3 is TGTGCCAGCAGCCGCCCCCGTGCAACTAATGAAAAACTGTTTTTT. Translated: CASSRPRATNEKLFF.

The genes are TRBV5-8 and TRBJ2-7; D gene unclear. Trimming removed 4 bases at V and 9 bases at J, with 8 bases between. This CDR3 region has 10 residues. Germline-derived CDR1 and CDR2 are SGHTS and YDEGEE. The CDR3 loop is CASSVARQYF. CDR3 nucleotide sequence: TGTGCCAGCAGCGTTGCGCGGCAGTACTTC.

V gene TRBV5-1 combines with J gene TRBJ1-1, with D uncertain. Trimming shortened V by 5 bases and J by 4 bases, and 15 bases separated the two germline ends. From germline, CDR1 is SGHRS and CDR2 YFSETQ. The CDR3 extends over 14 amino acids. CDR3 loop: CASRTWADLTEAFF. The DNA for the CDR3 is TGCGCCAGCAGAACTTGGGCAGACCTCACTGAAGCTTTCTTT.

This clone was seen a few times. The chain links TRBV5-8 to TRBJ1-1, with D unclear. In germline, CDR1 is SGHTS, CDR2 YDEGEE. The germline V and J ends were trimmed by 2 bases and 4 bases, with 9 bases remaining between them. This CDR3 has 13 amino acids. The CDR3, as DNA: TGTGCCAGCAGCTTACGGGGTGTCACTGAAGCTTTCTTT. Translating it yields CASSLRGVTEAFF.

This chain connects TRBV19 to TRBJ1-2, with 12 positions matching TRBD1. This CDR3 is built from 18 residues. The germline gives CDR1 LNHDA, CDR2 SQIVND (reference sequence). V dropped 5 bases and J dropped 2; count of bases not matched to a gene: 12. CDR3 bases: TGTGCCAGTAGTGGCTCCGGGACAGGGGGCGCTAGGAACTATGGCTACACCTTC. Amino acids: CASSGSGTGGARNYGYTF.

This rearrangement joins TRBV27 to TRBJ2-7; 8 nucleotides match TRBD1. The junction had 5 bases not matched to a gene; V was cut back by 1 base and J by 6 bases. CDR3 length: 14 amino acids. CDR1 is MNHEY and CDR2 is SMNVEV in the germline V gene (reference sequence). CDR3 residues: CASSLYPGGSEQYF. Written as DNA, the CDR3 is TGTGCCAGCAGTTTATATCCAGGGGGCTCCGAGCAGTACTTC.

The V call is TRBV11-2, the J call TRBJ2-7, with a possible D match to TRBD1 (5 bases). The V end lost 2 bases, the J end lost 2 bases, and 10 bases lay between the germline ends. The CDR3 has 14 residues. Germline assignment: CDR1 SGHAT and CDR2 FQNNGV. The CDR3 bases are TGTGCCAGCAGCTTATCAGGCAGGGCCTACGAGCAGTACTTC. Translation gives CASSLSGRAYEQYF.

The chain uses TRBV27 and TRBJ2-5; no definite D call. Germline CDR1 reads MNHEY; CDR2 reads SMNVEV (reference sequence). The length of the CDR3 is 12 residues. V shed 8 bases and J shed 2 bases, with 9 bases lying between them. CDR3 loop: CASALNQETQYF. The CDR3 DNA reads TGTGCCAGCGCGCTTAATCAAGAGACCCAGTACTTC.

The chain is built from TRBV4-1 and TRBJ2-7; perhaps TRBD1 as D (5 bases). The CDR3 is 13 residues long. Germline V gene sequence: CDR1 MGHRA, CDR2 YSYEKL. Trimming took 1 base from V and 5 from J, leaving 9 bases between them. CDR3 in amino acids: CASSQVGVNEQYF. In DNA form, the CDR3 reads TGCGCCAGCAGCCAAGTAGGGGTTAACGAGCAGTACTTC.

J is TRBJ2-3 and V is TRBV25-1; the D gene is possibly TRBD2 (6 bases). The germline V gene has CDR1 MGHDK and CDR2 SYGVNS. Trimming pared 8 bases from V and 8 bases from J, leaving 20 bases between. CDR3 length: 14 residues. CDR3 DNA: TGTGCCAGCGTTGGAGGGGCCGACCTTGGTACGCAGTATTTT. Its translation is CASVGGADLGTQYF.

The rearrangement links TRBV28 to TRBJ1-6, with D hard to call. V was cut by 10 bases and J by 5 bases, with 15 bases left in between. Germline CDR1 reads MDHEN; CDR2 reads SYDVKM. This CDR3 is built from 14 residues. CDR3 in DNA: TGTGCCACCCAACGGAGTAGGGATAATTCACCCCTCCACTTT. Translated, it gives CATQRSRDNSPLHF.

The genes are TRBV19 and TRBJ1-6; the match to TRBD1 covers 10 bases. The V and J ends lost 9 bases and 8 bases, in that order; junction bases with no gene match: 4. Looked up from germline, CDR1 is LNHDA and CDR2 is SQIVND (reference sequence). The CDR3 covers 13 residues. The CDR3 coding sequence is TGTGCCAGCCAGGACAGGGGGTATTCACCCCTCCACTTT. It specifies CASQDRGYSPLHF. The whole variable domain, remainder taken from reference TRBV19 and TRBJ1-6, is DGGITQSPKYLFRKEGQNVTLSCEQNLNHDAMYWYRQDPGQGLRLIYYSQIVNDFQKGDIAEGYSVSREKKESFPLTVTSAQKNPTAFYLCASQDRGYSPLHFGNGTRLTVT.

V usage is TRBV5-8 and J usage is TRBJ2-5; D could derive from TRBD1 or TRBD2 (6 bases each). The CDR3 has 15 residues. V lost 0 bases to trimming and J lost 5 bases, with 14 bases between them. Germline assignment: CDR1 SGHTS and CDR2 YDEGEE. The CDR3 is CASSLVVTGAETQYF. The CDR3 nucleotides are TGTGCCAGCAGCTTGGTTGTAACGGGGGCTGAGACCCAGTACTTC.

This clone has only one observation. The rearrangement uses TRBV9 and TRBJ2-2; 9 bases are shared with TRBD1. The CDR3 is 16 amino acids. V gave up 4 bases and J gave up 1 base; unmatched junction bases: 5. From germline, CDR1 is SGDLS and CDR2 YYNGEE. The chain's CDR3 is CASSSQGALNTGELFF. The CDR3 DNA reads TGTGCCAGCAGCTCACAGGGGGCCCTGAACACCGGGGAGCTGTTTTTT.

The rearrangement uses TRBV5-6 and TRBJ2-7; no clear D gene. Germline CDR1 SGHDT, CDR2 YYEEEE. Trimming pared 3 bases from V and 6 bases from J, leaving 7 bases between. The CDR3 runs to 11 residues. The DNA for the CDR3 is TGTGCCAGCAGCTCCAGTCTCGAGCAGTACTTC. Protein sequence: CASSSSLEQYF.

The chain recombines TRBV6-1 with TRBJ2-7; the D gene is possibly TRBD1 (6 bases). V gave up 5 bases and J gave up 2 bases, with 13 bases separating them. Per germline, CDR1 MNHNS and CDR2 SASEGT. The CDR3 totals 14 residues. Here the CDR3 reads CASSPTGGPYEQYF. Written as DNA, the CDR3 is TGTGCCAGCAGTCCGACAGGCGGGCCCTACGAGCAGTACTTC.

The V and J genes are TRBV5-1 and TRBJ2-7; D unclear. Germline loops: CDR1 SGHRS, CDR2 YFSETQ. The CDR3 is 16 residues long. V lost 3 bases, J lost 2 bases, and 18 bases lay in between. The CDR3 nucleotides are TGCGCCAGCAGCTCGGCCGTCTCCACACCGACCTACGAGCAGTACTTC. This encodes CASSSAVSTPTYEQYF.

V and J are TRBV6-5 and TRBJ2-3; TRBD2 aligns across 7 bases. The CDR3 runs 15 residues. After removal of 6 bases from V and 6 bases from J, the junction contained 12 bases not matched to a gene. The V gene's germline CDR1 is MNHEY and CDR2 SVGAGI. The CDR3 sequence is CASSRDYTLTDTQYF. In nucleotides, the CDR3 is TGTGCCAGCAGCCGGGACTATACCTTGACTGATACGCAGTATTTT.

V and J are TRBV2 and TRBJ1-6, with TRBD1 as a possible D gene (6 bases). V was clipped by 8 bases and J by 9 bases, with 23 bases between them. The CDR3 length is 16 residues. Per germline, CDR1 SNHLY and CDR2 FYNNEI. The CDR3 DNA sequence: TGTGCCAGCGGGACACCGAAGAGGAGTTATGGTTCACCCCTCCACTTT. Translating it yields CASGTPKRSYGSPLHF.

V gene TRBV27 combines with J gene TRBJ1-5; D gene unclear. The germline CDR1 and CDR2 sequences are MNHEY and SMNVEV (reference sequence). V was trimmed by 3 bases and J by 0 bases, leaving 3 bases between them. CDR3 size: 13 residues. This CDR3 is CASSLHSNQPQHF. In DNA, the CDR3 is TGTGCCAGCAGTTTGCATAGCAATCAGCCCCAGCATTTT.

The chain combines TRBV7-9 with TRBJ1-1, with D perhaps matching TRBD1 (6 bases). Germline V gene data show CDR1 as SEHNR and CDR2 as FQNEAQ (reference sequence). V was shortened by 5 bases and J by 1 base, with 8 bases between the two germline ends. The CDR3 loop spans 13 amino acids. The CDR3, as DNA: TGTGCCAGCAGCCCACAGGGGAACACTGAAGCTTTCTTT. Translation gives CASSPQGNTEAFF.

This chain uses TRBV6-5 with TRBJ2-2; D gene unclear. In germline, CDR1 is MNHEY, CDR2 SVGAGI. Trimming left V 5 bases short and J 5 bases short, with 12 bases between. This CDR3 contains 14 residues. CDR3 in amino acids: CASSPLDATGELFF. The CDR3 DNA follows: TGTGCCAGCAGTCCCCTAGACGCGACCGGGGAGCTGTTTTTT.

This rearrangement joins TRBV5-6 to TRBJ1-3; no firm D call. This CDR3 has 15 residues. Trimming took 2 bases from V and 0 from J, leaving 9 bases between them. CDR1 and CDR2 from the germline V gene are SGHDT and YYEEEE. The CDR3: CASSFGYGSGNTIYF. CDR3 sequence (DNA): TGTGCCAGCAGCTTCGGGTACGGCTCTGGAAACACCATATATTTT.

The chain recombines TRBV5-1 with TRBJ1-5; no clear D. This CDR3 has 14 residues. Per germline, CDR1 SGHRS and CDR2 YFSETQ. Trimming removed 0 bases from V and 2 bases from J, with 6 bases in between. The CDR3 sequence is CASSLAVGNQPQHF. The CDR3 DNA reads as TGCGCCAGCAGCTTGGCCGTTGGCAATCAGCCCCAGCATTTT.

The gene calls are TRBV6-5 and TRBJ2-1; D not certain. The germline gives CDR1 MNHEY, CDR2 SVGAGI. Trimming removed 4 bases at V and 4 bases at J, with 5 bases between. The CDR3 spans 12 residues. The CDR3 nucleotides read TGTGCCAGCAGTTCAGGTTACAATGAGCAGTTCTTC. Translated, it gives CASSSGYNEQFF.

The chain employs TRBV13 and TRBJ2-2; 10 bases map to TRBD1. The ends lost 4 bases at V and 4 bases at J; junction bases unmatched: 6. The CDR3 length is 16 residues. Germline lookup yields CDR1 PRHDT and CDR2 FYEKMQ (reference sequence). The CDR3 DNA follows: TGTGCCAGCAGCTACCCGGGACAGGGGAGCACCGGGGAGCTGTTTTTT. It codes for CASSYPGQGSTGELFF.

The rearrangement joins TRBV19 to TRBJ1-1; D may be TRBD1 (6 bases). The CDR3 is made up of 18 amino acids. The germline V and J ends were trimmed by 5 bases and 1 base, with 23 bases remaining between them. CDR1 and CDR2 (germline): LNHDA, SQIVND (reference sequence). The CDR3 coding sequence is TGTGCCAGTAGTTCCCTTGACAGGCTGGGGGATGGGAACACTGAAGCTTTCTTT. Translated: CASSSLDRLGDGNTEAFF. The full variable domain, its missing parts supplied by reference TRBV19 and TRBJ1-1, is DGGITQSPKYLFRKEGQNVTLSCEQNLNHDAMYWYRQDPGQGLRLIYYSQIVNDFQKGDIAEGYSVSREKKESFPLTVTSAQKNPTAFYLCASSSLDRLGDGNTEAFFGQGTRLTVV.

The rearrangement uses TRBV4-1 and TRBJ1-2, with D maybe TRBD1 (6 bases). Germline V gives CDR1 MGHRA, CDR2 YSYEKL. V gave up 3 bases and J gave up 4 bases, with 12 bases separating them. The CDR3 spans 14 residues. DNA of the CDR3: TGCGCCAGCAGCCAGGGGGGCAGCAGCTATGGCTACACCTTC. Its protein product is CASSQGGSSYGYTF.